The clone carrying this T cell receptor (beta chain) was seen only a few times. Its specificity is unknown. This sample is drawn from a study of naive and memory T cell subsets. General study points: Activation and differentiation may alter RNA-based TCR counts. Clonotypes are single alpha or beta chains, not paired receptors.

In germline, CDR1 is SGHTA, CDR2 FQGNSA. Deletions cut 5 bases from V and 0 bases from J, with 8 bases between. There are 14 residues in the CDR3. The beta constant-region primer was an equimolar mix of two oligonucleotides covering TRBC1 and TRBC2. Ligated cDNA was amplified by four rounds of PCR with nested alpha and beta constant-region primers and SP2. An oligonucleotide with the SP2 primer and a 12-nucleotide UMI was ligated to the cDNA 3' end. In TCRdb, the UMI-ligation and nested PCR reads were re-called with MiXCR into one record per CDR3 protein. The table records approximately 2,700 distinct CDR3 sequences, around 4.9% of them present only once.

What was sequenced was CD4+ TEMRA cells from blood. Indicated subset: effector memory re-expressing CD45RA, CD45RA+ CD27-. This chain links TRBV7-2 with TRBJ1-3; possible D gene TRBD1, 5 bases. This TCR derives from a human donor in good health. The CDR3 DNA sequence: TGTGCCAGCAGCCCAGGGCTCTCTGGAAACACCATATATTTT. It is translated as CASSPGLSGNTIYF.